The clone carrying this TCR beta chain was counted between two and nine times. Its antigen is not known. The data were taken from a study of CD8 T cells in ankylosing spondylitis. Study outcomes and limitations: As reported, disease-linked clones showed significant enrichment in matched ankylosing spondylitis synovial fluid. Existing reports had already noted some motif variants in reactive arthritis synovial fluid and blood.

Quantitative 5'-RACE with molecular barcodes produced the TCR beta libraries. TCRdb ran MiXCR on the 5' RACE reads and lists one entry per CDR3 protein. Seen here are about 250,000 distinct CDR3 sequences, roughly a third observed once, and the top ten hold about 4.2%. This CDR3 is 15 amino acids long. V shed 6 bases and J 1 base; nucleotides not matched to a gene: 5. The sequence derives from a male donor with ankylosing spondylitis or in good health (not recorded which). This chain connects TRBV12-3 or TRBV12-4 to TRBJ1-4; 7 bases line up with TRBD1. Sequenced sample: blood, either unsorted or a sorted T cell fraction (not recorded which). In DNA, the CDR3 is TGTGCCAGCAGCCGCGACAGGGTAACTAATGAAAAACTGTTTTTT. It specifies CASSRDRVTNEKLFF.